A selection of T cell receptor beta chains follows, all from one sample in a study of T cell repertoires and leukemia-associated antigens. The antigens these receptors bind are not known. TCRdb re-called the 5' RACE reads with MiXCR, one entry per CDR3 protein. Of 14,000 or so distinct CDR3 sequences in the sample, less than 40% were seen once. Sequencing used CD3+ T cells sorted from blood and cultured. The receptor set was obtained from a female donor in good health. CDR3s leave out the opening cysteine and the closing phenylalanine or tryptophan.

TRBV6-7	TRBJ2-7	ASSYTGGPEWSGSEQY
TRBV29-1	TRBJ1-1	SGKTSNTEAF
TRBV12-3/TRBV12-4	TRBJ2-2	ASSSRTGGRNTGELF
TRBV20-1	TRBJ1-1	SAGPNTEAF
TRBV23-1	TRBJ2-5	ASSAVEGEYGGTQETQY
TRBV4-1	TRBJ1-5	ASSLDKQPQH
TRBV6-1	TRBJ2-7	ASSQGRGRRY
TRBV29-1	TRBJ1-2	RVQRGSNYGYT
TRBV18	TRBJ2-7	ASSPPGLQASSYEQY
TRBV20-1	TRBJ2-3	SATLQSSGLARADTPY
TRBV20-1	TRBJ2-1	SARAGLGDNEQF
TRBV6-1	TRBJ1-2	ASSQDSSYGYT
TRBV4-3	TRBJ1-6	ASSQVLDGNSPLH
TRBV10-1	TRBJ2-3	ATGINTDTQY
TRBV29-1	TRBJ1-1	SVERGIDTEAF
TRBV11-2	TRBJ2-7	ASSFGLGGDEQY
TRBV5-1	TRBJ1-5	ASSLGAGGHQPQH
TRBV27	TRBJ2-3	ASSPFVAGGTDTQY
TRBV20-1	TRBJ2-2	SARGDTGELF
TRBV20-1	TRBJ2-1	RARLADNEQS
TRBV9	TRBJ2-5	ASSAPSGTSQETQY
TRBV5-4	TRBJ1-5	ASSGGQGRSSPNQPQH
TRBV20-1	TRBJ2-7	SARRGGGEQY
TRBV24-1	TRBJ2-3	ATSEFADTQY
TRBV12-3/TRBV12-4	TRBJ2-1	ASTPRSRNEQF
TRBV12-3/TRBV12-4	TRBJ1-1	ASSPIQGLNTEAF
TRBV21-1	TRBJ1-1	ASSKGGLDTEAF
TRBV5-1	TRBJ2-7	ASSLATTHEQC
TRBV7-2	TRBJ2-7	ASSPYGGPYEQY
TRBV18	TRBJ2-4	ASLPGRKNIRY